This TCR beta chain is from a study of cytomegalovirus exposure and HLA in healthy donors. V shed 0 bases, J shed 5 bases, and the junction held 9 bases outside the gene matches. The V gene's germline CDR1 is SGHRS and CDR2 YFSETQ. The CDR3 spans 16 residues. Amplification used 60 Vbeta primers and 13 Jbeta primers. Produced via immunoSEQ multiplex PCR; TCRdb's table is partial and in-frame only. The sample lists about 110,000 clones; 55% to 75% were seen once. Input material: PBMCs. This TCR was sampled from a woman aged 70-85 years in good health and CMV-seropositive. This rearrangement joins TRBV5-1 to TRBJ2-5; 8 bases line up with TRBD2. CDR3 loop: CASSLEGGGPRETQYF. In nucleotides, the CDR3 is TGCGCCAGCAGCTTGGAAGGCGGGGGGCCACGGGAGACCCAGTACTTC.